The T cell receptor beta chain under discussion was sequenced for a study of T cells in Graves' hyperthyroidism and ophthalmopathy. Regions amplified from RNA transcripts were the TCR beta CDR3 regions. Researchers ran a first-round RT-PCR on the TCR CDR3 using the HTBI primer set. Each CDR3 protein is one row after TCRdb ran MiXCR on the multiplex PCR reads. The repertoire includes around 620,000 distinct CDR3 sequences, 11% to 15% of them detected once, and about 7% sits in the top ten. Trimming took off 0 bases at V and 5 bases at J, with 4 bases between the two ends. Looked up from germline, CDR1 is SGHTA and CDR2 is FQGTGA. The CDR3 is made up of 13 amino acids. Many counts were recorded for this clonotype. Patients with uncontrolled infections, other autoimmune diseases, pregnancy or lactation were excluded.

The receptor was derived from a woman between 18 and 29 years old with Graves' ophthalmopathy. The chain couples TRBV7-3 to TRBJ2-2, with D unresolved. Material for sequencing was blood. The CDR3 reads CASSLTSTGELFF. The CDR3 nucleotides are TGTGCCAGCAGCTTAACGTCGACCGGGGAGCTGTTTTTT.